A few counts support the clone carrying this TCR beta chain. The antigen remains undetermined. The data belong to a study of beta chain features in type 1 diabetes. Overall study findings and caveats: Shorter TCRB CDR3s, moderately but significantly so, were found in Type 1 diabetes patients in all four CD4+ subsets. Since sequencing was performed on cDNA, cells with high TCR expression could be over-represented.

Trimming at V came to 3 bases and at J to 1 base, leaving 1 base not matched to a gene. The CDR3 extends over 14 amino acids. Germline assignment: CDR1 SQVTM and CDR2 ANQGSEA. All of the isolated RNA was reverse transcribed, so expressed TCRB transcripts were sequenced. Sequencing was performed with immunoSEQ multiplex PCR; in TCRdb, only in-frame clones are kept and a portion is missing. The sample records 250,000 to 300,000 clones, roughly a quarter being singletons. Sample: naive CD4+ T cells from blood. The chain employs TRBV29-1 and TRBJ2-7; TRBD1 matches at 12 bases. This TCR was recovered from a woman aged 25-40 years with type 1 diabetes. Here the CDR3 DNA reads TGCAGCGTTGAGGGACAGGGGGCTTCCTACGAGCAGTACTTC. The encoded protein is CSVEGQGASYEQYF.